Listed here are 2 T cell receptor beta chains from one sample, sequenced in a study of T cell responses to AZD1222 COVID-19 vaccine. Sequencing was performed with immunoSEQ multiplex PCR; in TCRdb, only in-frame clones are kept and a portion is missing. The sample records 70,000 to 90,000 clones, about 92% being singletons. The sequenced sample was peripheral blood, obtained on day 0 of AZD1222 vaccination. Every receptor here comes from an adult in good health.

CDR3 DNA sequence: TGTGCCAGCAGCGTAGGGACAGGGGACAATCAGCCCCAGCATTTT. Protein sequence: CASSVGTGDNQPQHF. This chain joins TRBV9 and TRBJ1-5; 9 nucleotides line up with TRBD1. Unmatched junction bases numbered 1, after V lost 0 bases and J lost 3 bases. The germline gives CDR1 SGDLS, CDR2 YYNGEE. The length of the CDR3 is 15 residues.

The J gene is TRBJ2-1, the V gene TRBV5-1; the match to TRBD2 covers 8 bases. The V and J ends lost 2 bases and 0 bases, in that order; junction bases with no gene match: 4. Germline-derived CDR1 and CDR2 are SGHRS and YFSETQ. CDR3 size: 16 residues. The CDR3 sequence is CASSLTSGSSYNEQFF. The CDR3 bases are TGCGCCAGCAGCTTAACTAGCGGAAGCTCCTACAATGAGCAGTTCTTC.